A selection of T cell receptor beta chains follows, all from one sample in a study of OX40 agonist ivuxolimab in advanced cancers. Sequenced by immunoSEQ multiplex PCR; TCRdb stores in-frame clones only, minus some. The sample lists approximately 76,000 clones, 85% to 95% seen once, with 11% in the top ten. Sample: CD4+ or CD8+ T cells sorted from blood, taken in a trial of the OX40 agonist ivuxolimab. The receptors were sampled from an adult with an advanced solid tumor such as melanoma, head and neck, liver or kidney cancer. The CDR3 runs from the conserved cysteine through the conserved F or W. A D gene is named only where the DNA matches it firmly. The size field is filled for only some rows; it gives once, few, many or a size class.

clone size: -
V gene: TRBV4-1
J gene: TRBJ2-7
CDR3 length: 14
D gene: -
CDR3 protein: CASSPGLRFYEQYF
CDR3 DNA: TGCGCCAGCAGCCCGGGACTCAGGTTCTACGAGCAGTACTTC

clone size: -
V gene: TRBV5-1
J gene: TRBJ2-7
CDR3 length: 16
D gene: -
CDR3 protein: CASSPYSQGIAVEQYF
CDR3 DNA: TGCGCCAGCAGCCCCTACAGCCAGGGAATCGCTGTCGAGCAGTACTTC

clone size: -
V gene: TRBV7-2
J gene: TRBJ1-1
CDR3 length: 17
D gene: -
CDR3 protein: CASTPLGILGEGTEAFF
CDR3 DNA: TGTGCCAGCACACCCCTTGGGATCTTGGGGGAAGGAACTGAAGCTTTCTTT

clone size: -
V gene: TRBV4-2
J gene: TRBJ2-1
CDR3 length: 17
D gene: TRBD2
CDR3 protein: CASSQEGGTSGYNEQFF
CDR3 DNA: TGTGCCAGCAGCCAAGAGGGAGGGACTAGCGGATACAATGAGCAGTTCTTC

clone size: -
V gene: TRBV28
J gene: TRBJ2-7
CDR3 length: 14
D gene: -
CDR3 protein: CASSIRTETYEQYF
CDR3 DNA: TGTGCCAGCAGTATAAGGACGGAGACCTACGAGCAGTACTTC

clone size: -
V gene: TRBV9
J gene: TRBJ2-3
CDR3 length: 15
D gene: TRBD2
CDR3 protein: CASRRTAGAADTQYF
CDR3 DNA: TGTGCCAGCAGGCGAACAGCGGGAGCGGCAGATACGCAGTATTTT

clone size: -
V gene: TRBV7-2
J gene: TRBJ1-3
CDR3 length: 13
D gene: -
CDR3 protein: CASSFNMGNTIYF
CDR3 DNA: TGTGCCAGCAGCTTTAACATGGGAAACACCATATATTTT

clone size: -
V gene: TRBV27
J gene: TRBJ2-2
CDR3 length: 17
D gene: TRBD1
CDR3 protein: CASSRYSGTGATGELFF
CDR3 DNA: TGTGCCAGCAGCCGTTATAGCGGGACAGGGGCCACCGGGGAGCTGTTTTTT

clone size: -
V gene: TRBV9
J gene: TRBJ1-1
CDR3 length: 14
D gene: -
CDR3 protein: CASSIGRLNTEAFF
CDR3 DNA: TGTGCCAGCAGCATCGGACGTTTGAACACTGAAGCTTTCTTT

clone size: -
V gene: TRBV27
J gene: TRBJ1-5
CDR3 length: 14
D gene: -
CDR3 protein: CASSPAGFNQPQHF
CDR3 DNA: TGTGCCAGCAGCCCAGCGGGCTTCAATCAGCCCCAGCATTTT

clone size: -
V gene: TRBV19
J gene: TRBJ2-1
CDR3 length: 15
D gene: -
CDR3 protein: CASQDVIMGDNEQFF
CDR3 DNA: TGTGCCAGCCAGGACGTTATTATGGGTGACAATGAGCAGTTCTTC

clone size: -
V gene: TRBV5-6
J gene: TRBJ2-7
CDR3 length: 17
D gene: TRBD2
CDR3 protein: CASSGPGTSGRVYEQYF
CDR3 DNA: TGTGCCAGCAGCGGGCCCGGGACTAGCGGGAGGGTCTACGAGCAGTACTTC

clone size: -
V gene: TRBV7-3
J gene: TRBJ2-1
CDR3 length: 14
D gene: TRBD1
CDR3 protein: CASSLTGGGNEQFF
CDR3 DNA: TGTGCCAGCAGCTTGACAGGGGGAGGCAATGAGCAGTTCTTC

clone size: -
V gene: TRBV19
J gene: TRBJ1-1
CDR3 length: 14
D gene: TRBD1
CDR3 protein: CASSPQGLNTEAFF
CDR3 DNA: TGTGCCAGTAGTCCACAGGGGTTGAACACTGAAGCTTTCTTT

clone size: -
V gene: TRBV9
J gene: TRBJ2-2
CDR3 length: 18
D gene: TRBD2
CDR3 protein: CASSVNIAGGLNTGELFF
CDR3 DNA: TGTGCCAGCAGCGTAAATATAGCGGGAGGCCTGAACACCGGGGAGCTGTTTTTT

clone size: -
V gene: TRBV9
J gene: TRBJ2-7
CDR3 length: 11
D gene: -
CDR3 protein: CASGDSYEQYF
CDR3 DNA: TGTGCCAGCGGAGATTCCTACGAGCAGTACTTC

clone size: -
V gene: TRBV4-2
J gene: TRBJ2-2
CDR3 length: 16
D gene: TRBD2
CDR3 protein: CASSQALAANTGELFF
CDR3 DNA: TGTGCCAGCAGCCAAGCACTAGCGGCGAACACCGGGGAGCTGTTTTTT

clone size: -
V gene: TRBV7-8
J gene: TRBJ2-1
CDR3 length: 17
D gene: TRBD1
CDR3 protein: CASSSDRAASSYNEQFF
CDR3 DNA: TGTGCCAGCAGCTCGGACAGGGCCGCTAGCTCCTACAATGAGCAGTTCTTC

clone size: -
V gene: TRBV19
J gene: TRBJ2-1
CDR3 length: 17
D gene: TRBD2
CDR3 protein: CASFGLDSGSRYNEQFF
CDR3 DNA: TGTGCCAGTTTTGGGTTAGATAGCGGGAGCCGCTACAATGAGCAGTTCTTC

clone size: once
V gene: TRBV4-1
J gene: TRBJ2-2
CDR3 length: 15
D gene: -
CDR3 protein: CASSASHLSPGELFF
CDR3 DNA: TGCGCCAGCAGCGCAAGTCACTTGAGTCCCGGGGAGCTGTTTTTT

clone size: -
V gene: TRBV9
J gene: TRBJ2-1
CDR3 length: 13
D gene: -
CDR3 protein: CASSPRGLAEQFF
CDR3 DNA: TGTGCCAGCAGCCCGAGAGGGCTAGCGGAGCAGTTCTTC

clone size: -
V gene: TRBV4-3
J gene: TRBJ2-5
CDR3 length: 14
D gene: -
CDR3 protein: CASSPGEGRETQYF
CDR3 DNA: TGCGCCAGCAGCCCTGGAGAGGGGCGGGAGACCCAGTACTTC

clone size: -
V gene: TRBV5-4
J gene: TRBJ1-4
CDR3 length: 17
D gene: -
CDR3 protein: CASSLAQGPTTNEKLFF
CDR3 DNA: TGTGCCAGCAGCTTAGCCCAGGGTCCCACAACTAATGAAAAACTGTTTTTT

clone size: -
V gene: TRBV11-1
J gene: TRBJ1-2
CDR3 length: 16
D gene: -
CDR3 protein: CASSLTWAGHNYGYTF
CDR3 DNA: TGTGCCAGCAGCCTGACCTGGGCAGGCCATAACTATGGCTACACCTTC

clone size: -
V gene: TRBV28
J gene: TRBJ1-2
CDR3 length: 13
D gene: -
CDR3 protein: CASSLQGHYGYTF
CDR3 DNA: TGTGCCAGCAGTTTACAGGGACACTATGGCTACACCTTC

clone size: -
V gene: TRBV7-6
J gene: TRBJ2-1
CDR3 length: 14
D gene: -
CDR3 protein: CASSLYGGNNEQFF
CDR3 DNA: TGTGCCAGCAGCTTATATGGCGGGAACAATGAGCAGTTCTTC

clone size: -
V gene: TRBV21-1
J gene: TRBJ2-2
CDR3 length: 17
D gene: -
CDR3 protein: CASSKVGAPNSTGELFF
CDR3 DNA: TGTGCCAGCAGCAAAGTAGGAGCCCCGAATTCGACCGGGGAGCTGTTTTTT

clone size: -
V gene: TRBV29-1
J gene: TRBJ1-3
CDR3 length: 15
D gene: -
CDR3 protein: CSVPRDGYSGNTIYF
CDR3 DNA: TGCAGCGTTCCACGGGACGGCTACTCTGGAAACACCATATATTTT

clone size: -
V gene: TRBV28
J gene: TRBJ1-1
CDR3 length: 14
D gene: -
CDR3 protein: CASSLPPEIPEAFF
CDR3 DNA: TGTGCCAGCAGCCTTCCACCCGAGATCCCTGAAGCTTTCTTT

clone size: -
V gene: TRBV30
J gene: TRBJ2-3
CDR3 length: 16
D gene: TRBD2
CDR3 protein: CAWSQTSGVGTDTQYF
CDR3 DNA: TGTGCCTGGAGCCAGACTAGCGGGGTGGGCACAGATACGCAGTATTTT